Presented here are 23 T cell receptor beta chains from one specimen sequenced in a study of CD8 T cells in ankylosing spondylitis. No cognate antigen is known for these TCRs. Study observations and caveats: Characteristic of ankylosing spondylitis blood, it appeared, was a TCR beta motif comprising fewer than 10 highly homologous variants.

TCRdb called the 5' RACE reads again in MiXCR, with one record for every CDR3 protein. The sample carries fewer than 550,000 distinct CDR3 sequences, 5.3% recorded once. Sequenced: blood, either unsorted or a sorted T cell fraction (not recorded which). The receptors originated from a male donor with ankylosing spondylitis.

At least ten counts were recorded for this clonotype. The CDR3 DNA follows: TGCAGTGCCCAGTCAGACAGGGACAATGAGCAGTTCTTC. Translated: CSAQSDRDNEQFF. The chain links TRBV20-1 to TRBJ2-1; 7 bases agree with TRBD1. In germline, CDR1 is DFQATT, CDR2 SNEGSKA (reference sequence). This CDR3 has 13 amino acids. Trimming removed 6 bases from V and 5 bases from J; junction bases left unmatched: 7.

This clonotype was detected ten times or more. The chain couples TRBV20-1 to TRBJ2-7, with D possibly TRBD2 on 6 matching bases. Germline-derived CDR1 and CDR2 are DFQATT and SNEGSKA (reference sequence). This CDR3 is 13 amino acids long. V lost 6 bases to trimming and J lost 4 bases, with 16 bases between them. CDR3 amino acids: CSALGRTKYEQYF. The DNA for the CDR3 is TGCAGTGCCCTGGGGAGGACAAAGTACGAGCAGTACTTC.

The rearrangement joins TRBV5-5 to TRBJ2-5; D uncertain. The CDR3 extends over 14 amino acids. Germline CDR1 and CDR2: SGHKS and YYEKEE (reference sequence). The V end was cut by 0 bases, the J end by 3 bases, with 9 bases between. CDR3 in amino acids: CASSLEWWEETQYF. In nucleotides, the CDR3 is TGTGCCAGCAGCTTGGAGTGGTGGGAAGAGACCCAGTACTTC.

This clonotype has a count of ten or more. The CDR3 DNA is TGTGCCAGCAGCCAAGCGAGGTCCGGGCGGGGGAACACTGAAGCTTTCTTT. It translates to CASSQARSGRGNTEAFF. The chain has TRBV4-2 and TRBJ1-1; no clear D gene. The V and J ends lost 1 base and 1 base respectively, with 16 bases between them. Germline V lookup: CDR1 LGHNA, CDR2 YNFKEQ. CDR3 length equals 17 residues.

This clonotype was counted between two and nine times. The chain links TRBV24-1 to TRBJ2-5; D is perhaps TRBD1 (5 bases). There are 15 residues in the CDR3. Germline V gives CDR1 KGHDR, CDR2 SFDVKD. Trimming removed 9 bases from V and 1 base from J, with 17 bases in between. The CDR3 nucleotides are TGTGCCACCTTACCCCTGAAGGGGTTCCAAGAGACCCAGTACTTC. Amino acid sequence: CATLPLKGFQETQYF.

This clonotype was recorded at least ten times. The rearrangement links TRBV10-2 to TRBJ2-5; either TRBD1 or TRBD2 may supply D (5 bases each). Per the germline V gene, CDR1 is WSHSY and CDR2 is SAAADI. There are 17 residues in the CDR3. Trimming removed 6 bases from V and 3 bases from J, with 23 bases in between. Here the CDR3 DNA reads TGCGCCAGCAGAGGCTGGGACCCAGGTCGGGGAGAAGAGACCCAGTACTTC. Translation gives CASRGWDPGRGEETQYF.

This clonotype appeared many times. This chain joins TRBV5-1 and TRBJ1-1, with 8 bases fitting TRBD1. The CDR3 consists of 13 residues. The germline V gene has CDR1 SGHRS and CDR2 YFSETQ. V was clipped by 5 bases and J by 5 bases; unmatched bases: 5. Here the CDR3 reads CASRPWTGTEAFF. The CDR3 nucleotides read TGCGCCAGCAGACCGTGGACAGGGACTGAAGCTTTCTTT.

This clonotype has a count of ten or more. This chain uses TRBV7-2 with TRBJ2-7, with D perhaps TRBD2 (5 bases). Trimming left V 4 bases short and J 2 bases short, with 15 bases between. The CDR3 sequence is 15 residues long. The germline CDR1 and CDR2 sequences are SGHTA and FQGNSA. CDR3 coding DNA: TGTGCCAGCAGCTCCCGAAGCGGCCCTACCTACGAGCAGTACTTC. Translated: CASSSRSGPTYEQYF.

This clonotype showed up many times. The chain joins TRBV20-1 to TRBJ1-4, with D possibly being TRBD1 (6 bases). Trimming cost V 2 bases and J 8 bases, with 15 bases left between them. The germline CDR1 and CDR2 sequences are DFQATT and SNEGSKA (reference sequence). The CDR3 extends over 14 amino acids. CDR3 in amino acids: CSARRGGPYEKLFF. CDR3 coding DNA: TGCAGTGCTAGACGGGGGGGGCCATACGAAAAACTGTTTTTT.

CDR3 protein: CAIGRGETQYF. CDR3 DNA sequence: TGTGCCATCGGGAGGGGAGAGACCCAGTACTTC. V is TRBV10-3 and J is TRBJ2-5; the match to TRBD2 covers 7 bases. With 8 bases clipped from V and 4 bases from J, the junction kept 1 base outside the gene matches. Germline assignment: CDR1 ENHRY and CDR2 SYGVKD. The CDR3 spans 11 residues.

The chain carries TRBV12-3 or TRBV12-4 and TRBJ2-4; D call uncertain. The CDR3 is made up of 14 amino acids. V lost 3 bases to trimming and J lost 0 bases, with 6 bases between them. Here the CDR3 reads CASSFGVAKNIQYF. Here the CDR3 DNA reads TGTGCCAGCAGTTTTGGTGTAGCCAAAAACATTCAGTACTTC.

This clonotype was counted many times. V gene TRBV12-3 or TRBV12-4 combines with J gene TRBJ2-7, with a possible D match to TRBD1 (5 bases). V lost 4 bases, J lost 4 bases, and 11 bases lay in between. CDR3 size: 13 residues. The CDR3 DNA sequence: TGTGCCAGCAGTTGGGGCCCCCAGTACGAGCAGTACTTC. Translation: CASSWGPQYEQYF.

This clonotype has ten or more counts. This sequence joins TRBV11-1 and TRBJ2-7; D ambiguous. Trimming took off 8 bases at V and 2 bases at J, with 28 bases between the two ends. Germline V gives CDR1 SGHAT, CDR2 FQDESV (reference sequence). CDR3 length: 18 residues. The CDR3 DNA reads TGTGCCAGCCTGCCAATCCGGCCGACCAAAACCGAACCCTACGAGCAGTACTTC. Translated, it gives CASLPIRPTKTEPYEQYF.

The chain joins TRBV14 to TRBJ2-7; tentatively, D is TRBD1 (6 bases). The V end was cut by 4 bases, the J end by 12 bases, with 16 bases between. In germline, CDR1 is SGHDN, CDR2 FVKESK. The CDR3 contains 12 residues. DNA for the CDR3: TGTGCCAGCAGCCGCCCACAGGGACCGAGGTACTTC. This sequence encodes CASSRPQGPRYF.

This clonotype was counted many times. CDR3 residues: CASSLGDSSPLHF. The CDR3 nucleotides are TGTGCCAGCAGCCTAGGGGATAGTTCACCCCTCCACTTT. The rearrangement joins TRBV9 to TRBJ1-6; possible D gene TRBD1, 5 bases. Germline loops: CDR1 SGDLS, CDR2 YYNGEE. Trimming removed 4 bases at V and 9 bases at J, with 11 bases between. The CDR3 runs to 13 residues.

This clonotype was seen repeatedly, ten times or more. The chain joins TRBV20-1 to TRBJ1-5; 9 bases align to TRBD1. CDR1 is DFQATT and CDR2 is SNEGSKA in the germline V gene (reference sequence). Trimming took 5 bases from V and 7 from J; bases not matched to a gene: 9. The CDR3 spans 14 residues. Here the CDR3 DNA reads TGCAGTGCTCCTGACAGGGGGAAGCAGCAGCCCCAGCATTTT. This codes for CSAPDRGKQQPQHF.

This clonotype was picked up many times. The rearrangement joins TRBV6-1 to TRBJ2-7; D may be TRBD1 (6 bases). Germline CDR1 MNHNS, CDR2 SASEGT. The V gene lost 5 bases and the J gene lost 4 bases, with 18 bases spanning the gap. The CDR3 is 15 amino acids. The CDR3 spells CASSLTGTSRYEQYF. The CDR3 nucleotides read TGTGCCAGCAGTCTTACCGGGACAAGTAGATACGAGCAGTACTTC.

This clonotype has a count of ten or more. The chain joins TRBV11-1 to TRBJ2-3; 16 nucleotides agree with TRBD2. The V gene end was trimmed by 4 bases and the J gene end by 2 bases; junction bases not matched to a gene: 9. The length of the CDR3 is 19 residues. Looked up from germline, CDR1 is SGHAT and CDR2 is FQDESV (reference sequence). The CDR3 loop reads CASSSLGTSGRALTDTQYF. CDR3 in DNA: TGTGCCAGCAGCTCCCTCGGGACTAGCGGGAGGGCCCTCACAGATACGCAGTATTTT.

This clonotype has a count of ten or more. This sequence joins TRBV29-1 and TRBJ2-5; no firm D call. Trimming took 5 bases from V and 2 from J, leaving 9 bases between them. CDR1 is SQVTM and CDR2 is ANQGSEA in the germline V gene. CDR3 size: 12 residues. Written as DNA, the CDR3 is TGCAGCGTTCTGACCCTTCAAGAGACCCAGTACTTC. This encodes CSVLTLQETQYF.

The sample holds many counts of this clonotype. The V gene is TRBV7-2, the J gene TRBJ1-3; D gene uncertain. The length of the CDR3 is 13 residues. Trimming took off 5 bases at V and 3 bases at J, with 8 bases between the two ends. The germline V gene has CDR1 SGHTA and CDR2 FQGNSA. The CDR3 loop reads CASSDRDGNTIYF. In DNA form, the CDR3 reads TGTGCCAGCAGCGATCGCGATGGAAACACCATATATTTT.

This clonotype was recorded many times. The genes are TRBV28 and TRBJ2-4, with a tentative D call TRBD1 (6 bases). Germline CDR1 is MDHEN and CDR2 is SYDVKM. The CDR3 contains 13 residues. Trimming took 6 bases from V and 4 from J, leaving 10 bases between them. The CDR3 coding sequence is TGTGCCAGCAGGGGGGCTACTAAAAACATTCAGTACTTC. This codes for CASRGATKNIQYF. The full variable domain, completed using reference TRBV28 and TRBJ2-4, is DVKVTQSSRYLVKRTGEKVFLECVQDMDHENMFWYRQDPGLGLRLIYFSYDVKMKEKGDIPEGYSVSREKKERFSLILESASTNQTSMYLCASRGATKNIQYFGAGTRLSVL.

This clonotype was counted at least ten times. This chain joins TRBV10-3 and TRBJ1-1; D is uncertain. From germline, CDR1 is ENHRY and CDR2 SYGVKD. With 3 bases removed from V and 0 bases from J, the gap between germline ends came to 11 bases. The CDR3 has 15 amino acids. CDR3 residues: CAISDNGKLNTEAFF. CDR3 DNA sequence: TGTGCCATCAGTGATAATGGGAAACTGAACACTGAAGCTTTCTTT.

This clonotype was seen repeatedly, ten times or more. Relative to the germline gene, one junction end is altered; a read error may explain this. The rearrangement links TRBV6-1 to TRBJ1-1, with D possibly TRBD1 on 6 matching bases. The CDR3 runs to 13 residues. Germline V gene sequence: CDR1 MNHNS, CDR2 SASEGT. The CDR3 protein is CASNIQGGTEAFF. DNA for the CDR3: TGTGCCAGCAATATACAGGGCGGGACTGAAGCCTTCTTT.